This entry describes one T cell receptor beta chain. Per the authors' pipeline: It was from reference gene primer amplification that nucleated cell counts were estimated. This table comes from immunoSEQ multiplex PCR, and its TCRdb copy is limited to in-frame clones, with some not included. The V and J calls and clone size were taken over from that table, and D and trimming were inferred from the DNA. Of approximately 220,000 clones listed, 65% to 85% are singletons. These data come from a study of blood T cell repertoires in COVID-19. Overall study: Nucleic acid was either cDNA or gDNA, and it came from T cells, B-cell-depleted T cells, or PBMCs.

Germline V gene data show CDR1 as SGHAT and CDR2 as FQNNGV. Trimming pared 3 bases from V and 2 bases from J, leaving 17 bases between. CDR3 size: 16 residues. The TCR comes from a woman aged 25 to 45 who had recovered from COVID-19. This chain uses TRBV11-2 with TRBJ2-7; D is possibly TRBD2 (6 bases). The specimen sequenced was peripheral blood. The CDR3 sequence: CASSLSPGVVTYEQYF. In DNA form, the CDR3 reads TGTGCCAGCAGCTTGTCCCCGGGAGTTGTTACCTACGAGCAGTACTTC.